These T cell receptor beta chains were read from a single sample in a study of T-cell memory formation after mild COVID-19. TCRdb re-analysed the 5' RACE reads in MiXCR, keeping a single row per CDR3 protein. Found here are under 150,000 distinct CDR3 sequences, 16% of them singletons; the top ten hold about 14%. The source material was PBMCs or a T cell subset sorted from them (not recorded which). Receptors were obtained from an adult woman who had mild COVID-19 (a few samples of this study predate the infection). Cell type and time point are not known. The CDR3 runs from the conserved cysteine through the conserved F or W. D genes are given only for firm matches. Some rows have no size entry. The others give once, few or many, or a class for an expanded clone.

abundance: .
j_gene: TRBJ2-3
d_gene: .
v_gene: TRBV12-3/TRBV12-4
CDR3nt: TGTGCCAGCAGTGTCACGCCGGCTACCACCTCGGTAGATACGCAGTATTTT
CDR3aa: CASSVTPATTSVDTQYF

abundance: many
j_gene: TRBJ1-2
d_gene: .
v_gene: TRBV29-1
CDR3nt: TGCAGCGTTGCAGACAGAGGCTATGGCTACACCTTC
CDR3aa: CSVADRGYGYTF

abundance: .
j_gene: TRBJ2-2
d_gene: TRBD2
v_gene: TRBV4-2
CDR3nt: TGTGCCAGCAGCCAAGACGGACGGGAGGACACCGGGGAGCTGTTTTTT
CDR3aa: CASSQDGREDTGELFF

abundance: many
j_gene: TRBJ1-2
d_gene: TRBD1
v_gene: TRBV6-5
CDR3nt: TGTGCCAGCAGTCGGGGGACAGGGAAAAGTCCTGGCTACACCTTC
CDR3aa: CASSRGTGKSPGYTF

abundance: many
j_gene: TRBJ2-7
d_gene: TRBD2
v_gene: TRBV3-1
CDR3nt: TGTGCCAGCACCCCCGCTAGCGGGGTTTTCGAGCAGTACTTC
CDR3aa: CASTPASGVFEQYF

abundance: .
j_gene: TRBJ2-5
d_gene: .
v_gene: TRBV2
CDR3nt: TGTGCCAGAACCGTACAAGAGACCCAGTACTTC
CDR3aa: CARTVQETQYF

abundance: few
j_gene: TRBJ2-2
d_gene: TRBD1
v_gene: TRBV29-1
CDR3nt: TGCAGCGTACGGACAGGGGAGCACGGGGAGCTGTTTTTT
CDR3aa: CSVRTGEHGELFF

abundance: few
j_gene: TRBJ2-3
d_gene: .
v_gene: TRBV6-6
CDR3nt: TGTGCCAGCAGTTACCAGGAGTACTTTGGGACAGATACGCAGTATTTT
CDR3aa: CASSYQEYFGTDTQYF

abundance: few
j_gene: TRBJ2-1
d_gene: TRBD2
v_gene: TRBV9
CDR3nt: TGTGCCAGCAGCCCACTAGCGGGAGTGTCCTACAATGAGCAGTTCTTC
CDR3aa: CASSPLAGVSYNEQFF

abundance: .
j_gene: TRBJ2-3
d_gene: TRBD2
v_gene: TRBV14
CDR3nt: TGTGCCAGCAGCCTGACTAGCGGGGGAGTTGAAGATACGCAGTATTTT
CDR3aa: CASSLTSGGVEDTQYF

abundance: .
j_gene: TRBJ2-7
d_gene: .
v_gene: TRBV3-1
CDR3nt: TGTGCCAGCAGCCACCGGACAGCCTCCTACGAGCAGTACTTC
CDR3aa: CASSHRTASYEQYF

abundance: .
j_gene: TRBJ1-2
d_gene: .
v_gene: TRBV19
CDR3nt: TGTGCCAGTAGTATAGATCAAGCCGAACGGGGCAGGGGCCACGGTAACTATGGCTACACCTTC
CDR3aa: CASSIDQAERGRGHGNYGYTF

abundance: .
j_gene: TRBJ2-1
d_gene: TRBD1
v_gene: TRBV18
CDR3nt: TGTGCCAGCTCACAAAAGGACAGGGGGAGTCTTAATGAGCAGTTCTTC
CDR3aa: CASSQKDRGSLNEQFF

abundance: .
j_gene: TRBJ2-1
d_gene: TRBD2
v_gene: TRBV5-1
CDR3nt: TGCGCCAGCAGCAGGGGGACTAGCGCCACAATTGAGCAGTTCTTC
CDR3aa: CASSRGTSATIEQFF

abundance: .
j_gene: TRBJ2-7
d_gene: .
v_gene: TRBV5-4
CDR3nt: TGTGCCAGCAGCTTGTTGGGAAGCTCCTACGAGCAGTACTTC
CDR3aa: CASSLLGSSYEQYF

abundance: .
j_gene: TRBJ2-7
d_gene: TRBD2
v_gene: TRBV27
CDR3nt: TGTGCCAGCAGTCTAGCGGGACCCTACGAGCAGTACTTC
CDR3aa: CASSLAGPYEQYF

abundance: .
j_gene: TRBJ1-5
d_gene: .
v_gene: TRBV9
CDR3nt: TGTGCCAGCAGCCAGAGGAAACAGCATCAGCCCCAGCATTTT
CDR3aa: CASSQRKQHQPQHF

abundance: few
j_gene: TRBJ2-7
d_gene: TRBD1
v_gene: TRBV5-1
CDR3nt: TGCGCCAGCAGCGGCGGACAGGGCTACTCCTACGAGCAGTACTTC
CDR3aa: CASSGGQGYSYEQYF

abundance: .
j_gene: TRBJ2-7
d_gene: TRBD2
v_gene: TRBV4-1
CDR3nt: TGCGCCAGCAGCCATCCGGGACTAGCCTACGAGCAGTACTTC
CDR3aa: CASSHPGLAYEQYF

abundance: few
j_gene: TRBJ1-5
d_gene: .
v_gene: TRBV12-3/TRBV12-4
CDR3nt: TGTGCCAGCAGTTCTCAGGGGAATCAGCCCCAGCATTTT
CDR3aa: CASSSQGNQPQHF

abundance: .
j_gene: TRBJ1-3
d_gene: .
v_gene: TRBV9
CDR3nt: TGTGCCAGCAGCGTCAGGTGGGACACCATATATTTT
CDR3aa: CASSVRWDTIYF

abundance: .
j_gene: TRBJ1-5
d_gene: .
v_gene: TRBV6-1
CDR3nt: TGTGCCAGCAGTATAGAGAGAGTCCAGCCCCAGCATTTT
CDR3aa: CASSIERVQPQHF

abundance: .
j_gene: TRBJ1-1
d_gene: .
v_gene: TRBV5-1
CDR3nt: TGCGCCAGCAGTTACAATATCGAGGGGACTGAAGCTTTCTTT
CDR3aa: CASSYNIEGTEAFF

abundance: .
j_gene: TRBJ2-2
d_gene: .
v_gene: TRBV7-3
CDR3nt: TGTGCCAGCAGCCCCAGGGTGAACACCGGGGAGCTGTTTTTT
CDR3aa: CASSPRVNTGELFF

abundance: many
j_gene: TRBJ2-1
d_gene: TRBD2
v_gene: TRBV6-6
CDR3nt: TGTGCCAGCAGCCGTAGTGCCGGGACTAGCGGGGTGAGCTCCTACAATGAGCAGTTCTTC
CDR3aa: CASSRSAGTSGVSSYNEQFF

abundance: .
j_gene: TRBJ2-2
d_gene: .
v_gene: TRBV29-1
CDR3nt: TGCAGCGTTGCCGCGTACACCGGGGAGCTGTTTTTT
CDR3aa: CSVAAYTGELFF

abundance: few
j_gene: TRBJ2-5
d_gene: .
v_gene: TRBV4-1
CDR3nt: TGCGCCAGCAGCCCCGAGGGTTGGGAAGAGACCCAGTACTTC
CDR3aa: CASSPEGWEETQYF

abundance: few
j_gene: TRBJ2-2
d_gene: .
v_gene: TRBV6-2/TRBV6-3
CDR3nt: TGTGCCAGCAGTTACTCCAGGACCCGGAACACCGGGGAGCTGTTTTTT
CDR3aa: CASSYSRTRNTGELFF

abundance: .
j_gene: TRBJ1-1
d_gene: .
v_gene: TRBV27
CDR3nt: TGTGCCAGCAGCTTATCCGGACGGCGTCCCACTGAAGCTTTCTTT
CDR3aa: CASSLSGRRPTEAFF

abundance: .
j_gene: TRBJ2-3
d_gene: .
v_gene: TRBV4-3
CDR3nt: TGCGCCAGCAGCCAAGGACAGGACAGCACAGATACGCAGTATTTT
CDR3aa: CASSQGQDSTDTQYF

abundance: many
j_gene: TRBJ2-1
d_gene: TRBD2
v_gene: TRBV12-3/TRBV12-4
CDR3nt: TGTGCCAGCAGTTCCGGGGGGGGGAAGTTCTTC
CDR3aa: CASSSGGGKFF

abundance: .
j_gene: TRBJ2-7
d_gene: .
v_gene: TRBV5-5
CDR3nt: TGTGCCAGCAGCTTAAATCCCCCCTCCCTCGAGCAGTACTTC
CDR3aa: CASSLNPPSLEQYF

abundance: .
j_gene: TRBJ2-5
d_gene: TRBD2
v_gene: TRBV7-9
CDR3nt: TGTGCCAGCAGCTTACCCGCGGGGGGGTCGGAGACCCAGTACTTC
CDR3aa: CASSLPAGGSETQYF

abundance: many
j_gene: TRBJ2-3
d_gene: TRBD2
v_gene: TRBV5-5
CDR3nt: TGTGCCAGCAGCGTGACTAGCGGGAGCACAGATACGCAGTATTTT
CDR3aa: CASSVTSGSTDTQYF

abundance: .
j_gene: TRBJ2-1
d_gene: TRBD1
v_gene: TRBV15
CDR3nt: TGTGCCACCGCCCTTGGACAGGGAGCCTACAATGAGCAGTTCTTC
CDR3aa: CATALGQGAYNEQFF

abundance: few
j_gene: TRBJ2-3
d_gene: TRBD2
v_gene: TRBV9
CDR3nt: TGTGCCAGCAGCGTAGTAGCGGGGCGCACAGATACGCAGTATTTT
CDR3aa: CASSVVAGRTDTQYF

abundance: .
j_gene: TRBJ1-5
d_gene: .
v_gene: TRBV20-1
CDR3nt: TGCAGTGCTAGAGATCGGTCAGGGGGCAATCAGCCCCAGCATTTT
CDR3aa: CSARDRSGGNQPQHF

abundance: many
j_gene: TRBJ1-2
d_gene: TRBD1
v_gene: TRBV20-1
CDR3nt: TGCAGTGCGGCACAGGGGGAATATGGCTACACCTTC
CDR3aa: CSAAQGEYGYTF

abundance: few
j_gene: TRBJ2-1
d_gene: .
v_gene: TRBV5-6
CDR3nt: TGTGCCAGCAGCTTGGCGCCGGGTTCGGGTGAGCAGTTCTTC
CDR3aa: CASSLAPGSGEQFF

abundance: .
j_gene: TRBJ2-2
d_gene: TRBD1
v_gene: TRBV29-1
CDR3nt: TGCAGCGTTGGGACAGGGCGCAACACCGGGGAGCTGTTTTTT
CDR3aa: CSVGTGRNTGELFF

abundance: many
j_gene: TRBJ2-3
d_gene: .
v_gene: TRBV7-6
CDR3nt: TGTGCCAGCAGTTCTGATAGTGTCGGGGGTACAGATACGCAGTATTTT
CDR3aa: CASSSDSVGGTDTQYF

abundance: many
j_gene: TRBJ2-5
d_gene: .
v_gene: TRBV6-5
CDR3nt: TGTGCCAGCAGTTACGGAGAGACCCAGTACTTC
CDR3aa: CASSYGETQYF

abundance: few
j_gene: TRBJ2-2
d_gene: .
v_gene: TRBV7-6
CDR3nt: TGTGCCAGCAGCGCCACCAGGGGCACCGGGGAGCTGTTTTTT
CDR3aa: CASSATRGTGELFF

abundance: few
j_gene: TRBJ1-6
d_gene: .
v_gene: TRBV5-1
CDR3nt: TGCGCCAGCAGCTTGCCGGGGGCTGATTCACCCCTCCACTTT
CDR3aa: CASSLPGADSPLHF

abundance: .
j_gene: TRBJ2-7
d_gene: .
v_gene: TRBV19
CDR3nt: TGTGCCAGTAGTATGGGGAGTACCTACGAGCAGTACTTC
CDR3aa: CASSMGSTYEQYF

abundance: few
j_gene: TRBJ2-4
d_gene: .
v_gene: TRBV7-2
CDR3nt: TGTGCCAACGACGGGGGAAAATTGAACGGACTAGCCAAAAACATTCAGTACTTC
CDR3aa: CANDGGKLNGLAKNIQYF